This TCR beta chain derives from a study of read filtering for tumor transcriptome and immune sequencing. This clonotype occurred many times. The CDR3 has 14 residues. Looked up from germline, CDR1 is DFQATT and CDR2 is SNEGSKA (reference sequence). The trim removed 3 bases at V and 2 bases at J, leaving 6 bases unmatched. Molecular barcoded adaptors covering alpha/delta and beta/gamma chains were used on 400 ng RNA. From the reads, TCRdb called clonotypes with MiXCR, one entry per CDR3 protein. The repertoire includes some 46,000 distinct CDR3 sequences, less than 20% of them detected once, and 37% sits in the top ten.

The sequence was obtained from a donor at least 40 years old with multiple myeloma. J is TRBJ1-1 and V is TRBV20-1; TRBD1 matches at 7 bases. The sample consisted of a population of CD138-negative cells sorted from bone marrow. CDR3 sequence: CSASPGQSNTEAFF. The CDR3 DNA sequence: TGCAGTGCTAGCCCGGGACAGAGTAACACTGAAGCTTTCTTT.